This T cell receptor (beta chain) comes out of a study of PD-L1 blockade in urothelial cancer. V lost 4 bases and J 0 bases, leaving 9 bases between the germline ends. The CDR3 consists of 13 residues. Germline CDR1 and CDR2: GTSNPN and SVGIG (reference sequence). Generated by immunoSEQ multiplex PCR, the TCRdb table keeps only in-frame clones and is missing some. The table records around 66,000 clones, more than 70% of them present only once. Findings and caveats of the study: Pretreatment TCR clonality in blood under the median foretold superior survival.

Worth noting for this clone: What it recognizes is unknown.

The time point here: peripheral blood 6 weeks after treatment start. The TCR sequence derives from a man in his sixties with urothelial cancer. V is TRBV30 and J is TRBJ1-1, with D tentatively TRBD1 (6 bases). The sample consisted of PBMCs, taken around atezolizumab (anti-PD-L1) treatment. As DNA, the CDR3 is TGTGCCTGGAAGGGACACATGAACACTGAAGCTTTCTTT. It codes for CAWKGHMNTEAFF.